This entry lists 20 T cell receptor beta chains sequenced from one sample in a study of early T cells in non-severe SARS-CoV-2 infection. TCRdb passed the 5' RACE reads through MiXCR, listing each CDR3 protein once. This sample has tens of thousands of distinct CDR3 sequences, with about 7% found just once. Sample: whole blood. The receptor set was obtained from an adult who was a healthcare worker with PCR-confirmed SARS-CoV-2 infection or an uninfected control (not recorded which).

The sample holds many counts of this clonotype. This chain joins TRBV6-1 and TRBJ1-5; tentatively, D is TRBD1 (5 bases). Trimming cost V 4 bases and J 4 bases, with 11 bases left between them. Germline V gene data show CDR1 as MNHNS and CDR2 as SASEGT. The CDR3 is made up of 14 amino acids. The CDR3 DNA reads as TGTGCCAGCAGTGGTGTGGGGGTGAATCAGCCCCAGCATTTT. Protein sequence: CASSGVGVNQPQHF.

This chain uses TRBV4-2 with TRBJ2-6; D unresolved. The CDR3 is made up of 17 amino acids. Looked up from germline, CDR1 is LGHNA and CDR2 is YNFKEQ. V was pared by 1 base and J by 0 bases, with 10 bases between. The CDR3 sequence is CASSQGFIRSGANVLTF. The CDR3, as DNA: TGTGCCAGCAGCCAAGGGTTTATTCGCTCTGGGGCCAACGTCCTGACTTTC.

The rearrangement uses TRBV6-1 and TRBJ2-4; D is possibly TRBD1 (5 bases). There are 14 residues in the CDR3. The germline CDR1 and CDR2 sequences are MNHNS and SASEGT. Trimming shortened V by 3 bases and J by 9 bases, and 15 bases separated the two germline ends. CDR3 in DNA: TGTGCCAGCAGTGACCCGCTAAATAGGGGCATTCAGTACTTC. It is translated as CASSDPLNRGIQYF.

V is TRBV29-1 and J is TRBJ2-2; D could derive from TRBD1 or TRBD2 (6 bases each). The CDR3 sequence is 14 residues long. V gave up 5 bases and J gave up 4 bases, with 14 bases separating them. The V gene's germline CDR1 is SQVTM and CDR2 ANQGSEA. In DNA form, the CDR3 reads TGCAGCGTTACCGGTAGGGGGGCCACCGGGGAGCTGTTTTTT. Its protein is CSVTGRGATGELFF.

This clonotype was picked up many times. The chain recombines TRBV10-2 with TRBJ1-2; D is ambiguous. V shed 0 bases and J shed 2 bases, with 7 bases lying between them. The CDR3 is made up of 14 amino acids. In germline, CDR1 is WSHSY, CDR2 SAAADI. The CDR3 is CASSESPVNYGYTF. CDR3 nucleotide sequence: TGCGCCAGCAGTGAGTCTCCAGTAAACTATGGCTACACCTTC.

This clonotype was observed many times. The chain joins TRBV12-3 or TRBV12-4 to TRBJ1-6, with D unresolved. V dropped 1 base and J dropped 6 bases, with 13 bases sitting between them. This CDR3 is built from 16 residues. The CDR3, as DNA: TGTGCCAGCAGTTTAGACTCCTGGGCGGGTAATTCACCCCTCCACTTT. This translates into CASSLDSWAGNSPLHF.

The table lists this clonotype with many counts. The chain recombines TRBV20-1 with TRBJ1-2; TRBD1 is a possible D gene (5 bases). The CDR3 runs 16 residues. Germline values: CDR1 DFQATT, CDR2 SNEGSKA (reference sequence). Trimming removed 2 bases at V and 0 bases at J, with 16 bases between. CDR3 DNA sequence: TGCAGTGCTAGAAGTCGTAGCTGGGGCTCTAACTATGGCTACACCTTC. Translated: CSARSRSWGSNYGYTF.

The chain recombines TRBV27 with TRBJ1-1, with a weak D call TRBD1 (5 bases). The V end lost 3 bases, the J end lost 7 bases, and 12 bases lay between the germline ends. Germline V gives CDR1 MNHEY, CDR2 SMNVEV (reference sequence). The CDR3 sequence is 13 residues long. In DNA form, the CDR3 reads TGTGCCAGCAGTTTTTGGGGACCGGGTGAAGCTTTCTTT. This sequence encodes CASSFWGPGEAFF.

This chain uses TRBV7-2 with TRBJ2-3; D gene unclear. V dropped 4 bases and J dropped 5 bases, with 7 bases sitting between them. The length of the CDR3 is 12 residues. Germline V gene data show CDR1 as SGHTA and CDR2 as FQGNSA. The CDR3 bases are TGTGCCAGCAGCTCCACGGTAGATACGCAGTATTTT. As protein: CASSSTVDTQYF. Full variable domain (missing parts from reference TRBV7-2 and TRBJ2-3): GAGVSQSPSNKVTEKGKDVELRCDPISGHTALYWYRQSLGQGLEFLIYFQGNSAPDKSGLPSDRFSAERTGGSVSTLTIQRTQQEDSAVYLCASSSTVDTQYFGPGTRLTVL.

This clonotype is medium-sized in the sample. V usage is TRBV10-3 and J usage is TRBJ1-1; TRBD1 matches 9 bases. The ends lost 8 bases at V and 2 bases at J; junction bases unmatched: 15. In germline, CDR1 is ENHRY, CDR2 SYGVKD. The CDR3 is made up of 17 amino acids. DNA of the CDR3: TGTGCCATCTCAAGACAGGGGGTTTACCTAATTAACACTGAAGCTTTCTTT. Translating it yields CAISRQGVYLINTEAFF.

This clonotype was seen only a few times. J is TRBJ2-7 and V is TRBV12-3 or TRBV12-4; 9 nucleotides match TRBD1. V shed 3 bases and J 5 bases; nucleotides not matched to a gene: 5. The CDR3 covers 14 residues. CDR3 amino acids: CASSFRDRGDEQYF. The DNA of the CDR3 is TGTGCCAGCAGTTTTAGAGACAGGGGGGACGAGCAGTACTTC.

In its sample, this clonotype was seen a few times. The J gene is TRBJ1-1, the V gene TRBV29-1, with D possibly TRBD1 on 5 matching bases. The V gene's germline CDR1 is SQVTM and CDR2 ANQGSEA. Trimming removed 4 bases from V and 3 bases from J, with 12 bases in between. CDR3 size: 13 residues. The CDR3 DNA follows: TGCAGCGTTGGGGGGACCTGGGACACTGAAGCTTTCTTT. Its translation is CSVGGTWDTEAFF.

This clonotype is classed as medium-sized. V gene TRBV4-3 combines with J gene TRBJ1-2; possible D gene TRBD1, 6 bases. V shed 0 bases and J shed 0 bases, with 14 bases lying between them. The CDR3 contains 17 residues. Per germline, CDR1 LGHNA and CDR2 YSLEER. The DNA of the CDR3 is TGCGCCAGCAGCCAAGATCACAGGGCGAGGCCTAACTATGGCTACACCTTC. Translated: CASSQDHRARPNYGYTF.

This clonotype appeared many times. This chain uses TRBV3-1 with TRBJ2-5; D is uncertain. Germline V gives CDR1 LGHDT, CDR2 YNNKEL (reference sequence). Trimming cost V 6 bases and J 5 bases, with 13 bases left between them. This CDR3 is 13 amino acids long. The CDR3 loop reads CASSYGWQETQYF. Written as DNA, the CDR3 is TGTGCCAGCAGTTACGGGTGGCAGGAGACCCAGTACTTC.

This clonotype has only a few counts. The chain joins TRBV6-4 to TRBJ2-3; 7 positions agree with TRBD1. Per germline, CDR1 MRHNA and CDR2 SNTAGT. V lost 5 bases to trimming and J lost 0 bases; unmatched junction nucleotides: 5. The CDR3 has 15 residues. CDR3 loop: CASSSGQTSTDTQYF. CDR3 sequence (DNA): TGTGCCAGCAGTTCGGGACAGACGAGCACAGATACGCAGTATTTT.

The chain joins TRBV2 to TRBJ1-6; D ambiguous. Germline V gives CDR1 SNHLY, CDR2 FYNNEI. Trimming removed 3 bases from V and 5 bases from J, with 11 bases in between. The CDR3 covers 15 residues. In DNA form, the CDR3 reads TGTGCCAGCAGTGACCAGACGGCTAATAATTCACCCCTCCACTTT. Translating it yields CASSDQTANNSPLHF.

This chain links TRBV7-2 with TRBJ2-1, with D tentatively TRBD1 (5 bases). Trimming pared 5 bases from V and 8 bases from J, leaving 16 bases between. Germline CDR1 is SGHTA and CDR2 is FQGNSA. The CDR3 runs to 14 residues. CDR3 in DNA: TGTGCCAGCAGCCCTAGGACAATTCGCGATGAGCAGTTCTTC. Amino acids: CASSPRTIRDEQFF.

This clonotype has at least ten counts. The CDR3 DNA sequence: TGTGCCAGCAGTTACGGCACCGGGGAGCTGTTTTTT. Protein: CASSYGTGELFF. The chain joins TRBV12-3 or TRBV12-4 to TRBJ2-2; no firm D call. V lost 4 bases to trimming and J lost 4 bases, with 4 bases between them. This CDR3 is 12 amino acids long.

The rearrangement links TRBV2 to TRBJ2-4, with 7 bases identical to TRBD1. The CDR3 extends over 15 amino acids. Losses at the gene ends were 1 base for V and 5 bases for J; bases not matched to a gene: 5. Germline values: CDR1 SNHLY, CDR2 FYNNEI. CDR3 DNA sequence: TGTGCCAGCAGTGAAGAAGGACAGGAGGAAAACATTCAGTACTTC. Translating gives CASSEEGQEENIQYF. The full variable domain, in which reference TRBV2 and TRBJ2-4 provide the parts outside the CDR3, is EPEVTQTPSHQVTQMGQEVILRCVPISNHLYFYWYRQILGQKVEFLVSFYNNEISEKSEIFDDQFSVERPDGSNFTLKIRSTKLEDSAMYFCASSEEGQEENIQYFGAGTRLSVL.

The chain links TRBV4-3 to TRBJ1-6; the D is unclear. The CDR3 sequence is 13 residues long. V lost 3 bases, J lost 5 bases, and 5 bases lay in between. Germline V CDR1 and CDR2: LGHNA, YSLEER. The CDR3 sequence: CASSQGHNSPLHF. The CDR3 nucleotides are TGCGCCAGCAGCCAGGGCCATAATTCACCCCTCCACTTT.